Detailed here is one TCR beta chain. The data derive from a study of blood T cell repertoires in COVID-19. Study members were between roughly 18 and 100 years old and lived in roughly 24 US regions. Participant reports of clinical history set cohort assignment. Recovered status in Cohort 3 required two negative PCRs, clearance, or symptom resolution. Only in-frame clones appear in the TCRdb table, and some are missing; sequencing was by immunoSEQ multiplex PCR. There are around 160,000 clones in the sample; approximately 83% occur only once, and over 10% lies in the top ten. Germline V gives CDR1 SGHRS, CDR2 YFSETQ. Trimming cost V 4 bases and J 5 bases; bases outside gene matches: 6. This CDR3 region has 14 residues.

Sequencing was done on a sample of PBMCs or T cells enriched from blood (not recorded which). This clonotype originated in a woman aged 60-75 years who had recovered from COVID-19. The chain links TRBV5-1 to TRBJ2-3; TRBD2 aligns across 8 bases. The CDR3 nucleotides are TGCGCCAGCAGCCCGGGGGGGCAAAGAGATACGCAGTATTTT. Its protein product is CASSPGGQRDTQYF. The full variable domain, with the rest looked up from reference TRBV5-1 and TRBJ2-3, is KAGVTQTPRYLIKTRGQQVTLSCSPISGHRSVSWYQQTPGQGLQFLFEYFSETQRNKGNFPGRFSGRQFSNSRSEMNVSTLELGDSALYLCASSPGGQRDTQYFGPGTRLTVL.